This is a list of T cell receptor beta chains from one sample in a study of blood T cell repertoires in COVID-19. The repertoire was sequenced with immunoSEQ multiplex PCR; TCRdb's copy has only in-frame clones and lacks some. Here the sample spans just over 650,000 clones, 85% to 90% being singletons. Input material: peripheral blood. The source is a young woman with acute or convalescent COVID-19. The CDR3 runs from the conserved cysteine through the conserved F or W. D genes are given only for firm matches. Clone sizes are given selectively: once, few, many, or a class where the clone is expanded.

CDR3 DNA: TGTGCCAGCAGCTTTCTCAGGGGGATATACAATGAGCAGTTCTTC; CDR3 protein: CASSFLRGIYNEQFF; V gene: TRBV11-2; J gene: TRBJ2-1; clone size: NA; D gene: TRBD1
CDR3 DNA: TGTGCCAGCAGCGTAGCCTCGGGGGGGTCAAACACTGAAGCTTTCTTT; CDR3 protein: CASSVASGGSNTEAFF; V gene: TRBV9; J gene: TRBJ1-1; clone size: NA; D gene: NA
CDR3 DNA: TGTGCCAGCAGTCCCAGGTTTCCCGGGGAGCTGTTTTTT; CDR3 protein: CASSPRFPGELFF; V gene: TRBV6-2/TRBV6-3; J gene: TRBJ2-2; clone size: NA; D gene: NA
CDR3 DNA: TGTGCCAGCAGCTTATCGCGGCGGGGGCGGGGAGAGACCCAGTACTTC; CDR3 protein: CASSLSRRGRGETQYF; V gene: TRBV7-9; J gene: TRBJ2-5; clone size: NA; D gene: NA
CDR3 DNA: TGTGCCAGCTCCGGGGGAGGGACACCAAATTCACCCCTCCACTTT; CDR3 protein: CASSGGGTPNSPLHF; V gene: TRBV9; J gene: TRBJ1-6; clone size: NA; D gene: NA
CDR3 DNA: TGCGCCAGCAGCCAAAGGGGGCCAAGTTCACCCCTCCACTTT; CDR3 protein: CASSQRGPSSPLHF; V gene: TRBV4-3; J gene: TRBJ1-6; clone size: NA; D gene: TRBD1
CDR3 DNA: TGCGCCAGCAGCTCTACGGGACACCAAACCCCCCTCTCCTACGAGCAGTACTTC; CDR3 protein: CASSSTGHQTPLSYEQYF; V gene: TRBV5-1; J gene: TRBJ2-7; clone size: NA; D gene: NA
CDR3 DNA: TGTGCCACCAGTGATTTTCGACAATCCGGGGAGCTGTTTTTT; CDR3 protein: CATSDFRQSGELFF; V gene: TRBV24-1; J gene: TRBJ2-2; clone size: NA; D gene: NA
CDR3 DNA: TGTGCCTGGAGTTATAGGACTAGCAGTCCCGACAATGAGCAGTTCTTC; CDR3 protein: CAWSYRTSSPDNEQFF; V gene: TRBV30; J gene: TRBJ2-1; clone size: NA; D gene: TRBD2
CDR3 DNA: TGTGCCAGTAATCCGCCAGGACTTTATGGCTACACCTTC; CDR3 protein: CASNPPGLYGYTF; V gene: TRBV19; J gene: TRBJ1-2; clone size: NA; D gene: NA
CDR3 DNA: TGTGCCAGCAGCTACAATAACGGACAGGTGATTAATTCACCCCTCCACTTT; CDR3 protein: CASSYNNGQVINSPLHF; V gene: TRBV5-5; J gene: TRBJ1-6; clone size: NA; D gene: TRBD1
CDR3 DNA: TGTGCCAGCAGCTTAGGAAGAGGCAGGGGGAATCAGCCCCAGCATTTT; CDR3 protein: CASSLGRGRGNQPQHF; V gene: TRBV13; J gene: TRBJ1-5; clone size: NA; D gene: TRBD1
CDR3 DNA: TGTGCCAGTAGGCCCCCAGGGGTTCAGCGGGCTTTCTTT; CDR3 protein: CASRPPGVQRAFF; V gene: TRBV19; J gene: TRBJ1-1; clone size: NA; D gene: NA
CDR3 DNA: TGTGCCAGCATTCCCCGAGATAAACCTGGAAACACCATATATTTT; CDR3 protein: CASIPRDKPGNTIYF; V gene: TRBV2; J gene: TRBJ1-3; clone size: NA; D gene: NA
CDR3 DNA: TGTGCCAGCAGCGCGACTAGCGGGGGGGAGGGCACAGATACGCAGTATTTT; CDR3 protein: CASSATSGGEGTDTQYF; V gene: TRBV6-4; J gene: TRBJ2-3; clone size: NA; D gene: TRBD2
CDR3 DNA: TGTGCCACCAGTGACCCTCTCCTAGCGGGGTCCTACAATGAGCAGTTCTTC; CDR3 protein: CATSDPLLAGSYNEQFF; V gene: TRBV24-1; J gene: TRBJ2-1; clone size: NA; D gene: TRBD2
CDR3 DNA: TGTGCCAGCAGTGACGGAGCGGGGGGAGATACGCAGTATTTT; CDR3 protein: CASSDGAGGDTQYF; V gene: TRBV6-4; J gene: TRBJ2-3; clone size: many; D gene: TRBD2
CDR3 DNA: TGTGCCAGCAGTCCCTATGGGAGGGCAGATACGCAGTATTTT; CDR3 protein: CASSPYGRADTQYF; V gene: TRBV2; J gene: TRBJ2-3; clone size: NA; D gene: TRBD2
CDR3 DNA: TGTGCCACCAGTGACGACAGTCACCGGGCTTTCTTT; CDR3 protein: CATSDDSHRAFF; V gene: TRBV24-1; J gene: TRBJ1-1; clone size: NA; D gene: NA
CDR3 DNA: TGTGCCAGCAGTTACTCGAGTGGGGCTGGGGCTTCACCCCTCCACTTT; CDR3 protein: CASSYSSGAGASPLHF; V gene: TRBV6-6; J gene: TRBJ1-6; clone size: NA; D gene: NA
CDR3 DNA: TGTGCCAGCAGAAGACGGGACTCTACCAATGAGCAGTTCTTC; CDR3 protein: CASRRRDSTNEQFF; V gene: TRBV6-5; J gene: TRBJ2-1; clone size: NA; D gene: NA
CDR3 DNA: TGCGCCAGCACCCCCCCAGGGCAGGCGAACACTGAAGCTTTCTTT; CDR3 protein: CASTPPGQANTEAFF; V gene: TRBV4-1; J gene: TRBJ1-1; clone size: NA; D gene: NA
CDR3 DNA: TGTGCCAGTAGTATCGTGTCGATAGGGGGTGAAAAACTGTTTTTT; CDR3 protein: CASSIVSIGGEKLFF; V gene: TRBV19; J gene: TRBJ1-4; clone size: NA; D gene: NA
CDR3 DNA: TGTGCCAGCAGAAGGGGAGGGCAGTCTAGCAATCAGCCCCAGCATTTT; CDR3 protein: CASRRGGQSSNQPQHF; V gene: TRBV2; J gene: TRBJ1-5; clone size: NA; D gene: NA
CDR3 DNA: TGTGCCAGCAGCGCCGGGACAGTCGGGGTCTCCTCCTACGAGCAGTACTTC; CDR3 protein: CASSAGTVGVSSYEQYF; V gene: TRBV27; J gene: TRBJ2-7; clone size: NA; D gene: TRBD1
CDR3 DNA: TGTGCCAGCAGCCCAGGGACTATTTACAATGAGCAGTTCTTC; CDR3 protein: CASSPGTIYNEQFF; V gene: TRBV9; J gene: TRBJ2-1; clone size: NA; D gene: TRBD2
CDR3 DNA: TGTGCCAGCAGCCTCCCTAGCGGGGGGTTAAGTGTCCAAGAGACCCAGTACTTC; CDR3 protein: CASSLPSGGLSVQETQYF; V gene: TRBV5-6; J gene: TRBJ2-5; clone size: NA; D gene: TRBD2
CDR3 DNA: TGTGCCAGCAGACAAGGGGGAGGGAACACTGAAGCTTTCTTT; CDR3 protein: CASRQGGGNTEAFF; V gene: TRBV3-1/TRBV3-2; J gene: TRBJ1-1; clone size: NA; D gene: NA
CDR3 DNA: TGTGCCAGCTCACTGGACAGGAACACTGAAGCTTTCTTT; CDR3 protein: CASSLDRNTEAFF; V gene: TRBV18; J gene: TRBJ1-1; clone size: few; D gene: NA
CDR3 DNA: TGTGCCAGCAGCCCCTCATCAGGGGCGAACACTGAAGCTTTCTTT; CDR3 protein: CASSPSSGANTEAFF; V gene: TRBV9; J gene: TRBJ1-1; clone size: NA; D gene: NA
CDR3 DNA: TGTGCCAGCAGTGAGGCCCAGGGGAGTGACGAGCAGTACTTC; CDR3 protein: CASSEAQGSDEQYF; V gene: TRBV6-4; J gene: TRBJ2-7; clone size: NA; D gene: NA
CDR3 DNA: TGCGCCAGCAGCTTGACAGGGGGCTTAACAGATACGCAGTATTTT; CDR3 protein: CASSLTGGLTDTQYF; V gene: TRBV5-1; J gene: TRBJ2-3; clone size: NA; D gene: TRBD1
CDR3 DNA: TGTGCCAGCAGTGAAGACAGCAATGGCTACACCTTC; CDR3 protein: CASSEDSNGYTF; V gene: TRBV2; J gene: TRBJ1-2; clone size: NA; D gene: NA
CDR3 DNA: TGTGCCAGCAGCACCGGGACAGGGGGCCATCAGCCCCAGCATTTT; CDR3 protein: CASSTGTGGHQPQHF; V gene: TRBV19; J gene: TRBJ1-5; clone size: once; D gene: TRBD1
CDR3 DNA: TGTGCCAGCAGTTACTCGGGACAGGGGAACTATGGCTACACCTTC; CDR3 protein: CASSYSGQGNYGYTF; V gene: TRBV6-6; J gene: TRBJ1-2; clone size: NA; D gene: TRBD1
CDR3 DNA: TGTGCCAGCAGTCCCAGACAGGGTTTGGACTATGGCTACACCTTC; CDR3 protein: CASSPRQGLDYGYTF; V gene: TRBV27; J gene: TRBJ1-2; clone size: NA; D gene: TRBD1